Each of the 15 T cell receptor beta chains below was sequenced from the same sample in a study of shared clonotypes between healthy human individuals. Assay used: immunoSEQ multiplex PCR; TCRdb lists only in-frame clones, some missing. Of about 2.4 million clones in the sample, 90% to 95% are singletons; the top ten hold 0.36%. The sequenced sample was naive CD4+ T cells from PBMCs. Sample subset: CD45RA+ positively selected. The source is a man aged 18 to 29 in good health. Some clones in this sample may be carry-over from other donors' samples.

The chain links TRBV9 to TRBJ2-1; D remains ambiguous. This CDR3 has 12 residues. V was trimmed by 6 bases and J by 7 bases, leaving 11 bases between them. Looked up from germline, CDR1 is SGDLS and CDR2 is YYNGEE. Here the CDR3 DNA reads TGTGCCAGCACCCGCTCGAAGAATGAGCAGTTCTTC. Encoded protein: CASTRSKNEQFF.

Comment on this clone: This may be a read error: a much more frequent sequence differs by one nucleotide. This specimen includes other DNA sequences encoding the same CDR3. The rearrangement joins TRBV6-6 to TRBJ1-5, with a weak D call TRBD1 (5 bases). Germline-derived CDR1 and CDR2 are MNHNY and SVGAGI (reference sequence). V lost 6 bases to trimming and J lost 0 bases, with 9 bases between them. The CDR3 extends over 14 amino acids. The CDR3 protein is CASSQTDSNQPQHF. The CDR3, as DNA: TGTGCCAGCAGCCAGACAGATAGCAATCAGCCCCAGCATTTT.

V gene TRBV2 combines with J gene TRBJ1-5; TRBD1 is a possible D gene (6 bases). This CDR3 spans 14 amino acids. Germline-derived CDR1 and CDR2 are SNHLY and FYNNEI. V was shortened by 6 bases and J by 0 bases, with 9 bases between the two germline ends. CDR3 sequence reads: CASRTDSSNQPQHF. The CDR3 DNA reads TGTGCCAGCAGGACGGACAGTAGCAATCAGCCCCAGCATTTT.

The chain couples TRBV11-3 to TRBJ2-1; 7 bases match TRBD2. Germline CDR1 SGHNT, CDR2 YENEEA. The ends lost 1 base at V and 8 bases at J; junction bases unmatched: 11. This CDR3 contains 16 residues. The CDR3: CASSLGPMGGQDEQFF. For the CDR3, the DNA is TGTGCCAGCAGCTTAGGCCCGATGGGAGGGCAAGATGAGCAGTTCTTC.

The J gene is TRBJ2-7, the V gene TRBV28, with D possibly being TRBD2 (5 bases). V lost 6 bases and J 4 bases, leaving 22 bases between the germline ends. The CDR3 covers 16 residues. From germline, CDR1 is MDHEN and CDR2 SYDVKM. This CDR3 is CASRQRVSYEGYEQYF. As DNA, the CDR3 is TGTGCCAGCAGACAAAGGGTCTCCTACGAGGGATACGAGCAGTACTTC.

The V gene is TRBV5-1, the J gene TRBJ2-1, with 10 bases matching TRBD2. The germline CDR1 and CDR2 sequences are SGHRS and YFSETQ. The CDR3 length is 16 residues. V was clipped by 2 bases and J by 7 bases; unmatched bases: 9. The CDR3 region has the DNA TGCGCCAGCAGCTTAAGTTCTAGCGGGAGTTGGAATGAGCAGTTCTTC. This codes for CASSLSSSGSWNEQFF.

The chain has TRBV6-6 and TRBJ2-3, with D possibly being TRBD1 (5 bases). Germline loops: CDR1 MNHNY, CDR2 SVGAGI (reference sequence). The CDR3 has 15 residues. Trimming cost V 5 bases and J 1 base, with 13 bases left between them. The CDR3 DNA sequence: TGTGCCAGCAGTGGGGCCCAGGAAGGCACAGATACGCAGTATTTT. Amino acid sequence: CASSGAQEGTDTQYF.

This chain joins TRBV19 and TRBJ2-1, with a tentative D call TRBD2 (5 bases). Germline assignment: CDR1 LNHDA and CDR2 SQIVND (reference sequence). The ends were cut back, 6 bases at V and 7 bases at J, with 19 bases in the middle. The CDR3 length is 15 residues. CDR3 region: CASRIPGVRGNEQFF. Written as DNA, the CDR3 is TGTGCCAGTAGGATCCCCGGGGTCCGGGGTAATGAGCAGTTCTTC.

This clone was observed once. This chain uses TRBV5-3 with TRBJ2-3; 12 bases line up with TRBD2. TRBV5-3 is flagged as an ORF with uncertain function. The CDR3 covers 17 residues. Trimming took 4 bases from V and 2 from J; bases not matched to a gene: 8. The CDR3 region is CARSQPRLAGDTDTQYF. The CDR3 nucleotides are TGTGCCAGAAGCCAACCACGACTAGCGGGAGACACAGATACGCAGTATTTT.

This chain joins TRBV4-2 and TRBJ1-1; possibly TRBD1 for D (5 bases). The CDR3 extends over 17 amino acids. Trimming removed 0 bases from V and 2 bases from J, with 16 bases in between. Germline loops: CDR1 LGHNA, CDR2 YNFKEQ. This CDR3 is CASSQDSGTGVNTEAFF. CDR3 DNA sequence: TGTGCCAGCAGCCAAGATAGCGGGACGGGCGTAAACACTGAAGCTTTCTTT.

The rearrangement links TRBV19 to TRBJ2-3; D unresolved. CDR3 length: 13 residues. Between the trimmed V and J ends, which lost 2 bases and 4 bases, there was a span of 7 bases. The germline CDR1 and CDR2 sequences are LNHDA and SQIVND (reference sequence). CDR3 nucleotides: TGTGCCAGTAGTATATTCCCCGCAGATACGCAGTATTTT. This encodes CASSIFPADTQYF.

V is TRBV28 and J is TRBJ2-7, with D perhaps matching TRBD2 (6 bases). This CDR3 spans 14 amino acids. Germline lookup yields CDR1 MDHEN and CDR2 SYDVKM. Trimming took 10 bases from V and 0 from J, leaving 16 bases between them. The CDR3 bases are TGTGCCACCCGCCGAGGGCGGGGCTCCTACGAGCAGTACTTC. Translating gives CATRRGRGSYEQYF. Using reference TRBV28 and TRBJ2-7 for the parts outside the CDR3, the full variable domain is DVKVTQSSRYLVKRTGEKVFLECVQDMDHENMFWYRQDPGLGLRLIYFSYDVKMKEKGDIPEGYSVSREKKERFSLILESASTNQTSMYLCATRRGRGSYEQYFGPGTRLTVT.

The chain combines TRBV5-1 with TRBJ2-1; the match to TRBD2 covers 11 bases. Trimming cost V 4 bases and J 5 bases; bases outside gene matches: 8. The CDR3 extends over 16 amino acids. Per germline, CDR1 SGHRS and CDR2 YFSETQ. This CDR3 reads CASSGQGLAADNEQFF. The CDR3 DNA reads TGCGCCAGCAGCGGCCAGGGACTAGCGGCCGACAATGAGCAGTTCTTC.

The chain recombines TRBV7-3 with TRBJ2-2; 7 nucleotides align to TRBD2. The ends lost 7 bases at V and 6 bases at J; junction bases unmatched: 8. Germline V lookup: CDR1 SGHTA, CDR2 FQGTGA. The CDR3 spans 14 residues. The CDR3 region is CASNAGGGSGELFF. The CDR3 DNA is TGTGCCAGCAACGCCGGCGGGGGTTCCGGGGAGCTGTTTTTT.

The CDR3 protein is CASRGDRDQHEAFF. The CDR3, as DNA: TGTGCCAGCAGGGGAGATAGGGACCAACACGAAGCTTTCTTT. J is TRBJ1-1 and V is TRBV27, with a possible D match to TRBD1 (5 bases). The CDR3 is 14 residues long. V dropped 6 bases and J dropped 8 bases, with 19 bases sitting between them. Germline CDR1 is MNHEY and CDR2 is SMNVEV (reference sequence).